This T cell receptor (beta chain) is drawn from a study of T-cell memory formation after mild COVID-19. Findings and caveats of the study: Some clones that responded were present in memory (sampled pre-infection), which suggests cross-reactive memory joined. Contracting clones, day 15 to 85, had balanced CD4/CD8, and later expanders favored CD4+. Proof of SARS-CoV-2 specificity was absent for the second-wave clones that crested on day 37.

In its sample, this clonotype was seen a few times. The antigen is unknown. The CDR3 has 12 residues. CDR1 and CDR2 (germline): DFQATT, SNEGSKA (reference sequence). The junction had 4 bases not matched to a gene; V was cut back by 5 bases and J by 4 bases. 5'RACE primed at constant segments yielded TCR alpha and TCR beta cDNA libraries bearing sample barcodes and UMIs. Using its own MiXCR run on the 5' RACE reads, TCRdb lists one record per CDR3 protein. The repertoire consists of hundreds of thousands of distinct CDR3 sequences, with less than 20% occurring once and the leading ten covering approximately 20%.

The receptor's source is a man aged 18 to 29 who had mild COVID-19 (a few samples of this study predate the infection). Cell type and time point are not known. This chain uses TRBV20-1 with TRBJ1-1; 7 bases line up with TRBD1. The sequenced sample was PBMCs or a T cell subset sorted from them (not recorded which). CDR3 sequence: CSAPGGGTEAFF. DNA for the CDR3: TGCAGTGCTCCAGGGGGGGGCACTGAAGCTTTCTTT.